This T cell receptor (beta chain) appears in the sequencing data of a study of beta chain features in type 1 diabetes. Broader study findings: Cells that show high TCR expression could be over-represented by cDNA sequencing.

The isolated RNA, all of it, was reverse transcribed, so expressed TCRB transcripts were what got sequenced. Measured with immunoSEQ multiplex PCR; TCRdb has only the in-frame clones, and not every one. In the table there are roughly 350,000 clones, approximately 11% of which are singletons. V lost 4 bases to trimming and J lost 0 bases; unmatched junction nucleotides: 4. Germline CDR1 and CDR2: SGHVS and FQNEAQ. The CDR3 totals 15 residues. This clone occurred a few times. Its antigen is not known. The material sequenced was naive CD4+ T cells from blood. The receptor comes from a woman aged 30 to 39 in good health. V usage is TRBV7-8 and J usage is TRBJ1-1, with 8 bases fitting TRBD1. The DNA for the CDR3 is TGTGCCAGCAGCTCGCAGGGGGCGGTGAACACTGAAGCTTTCTTT. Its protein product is CASSSQGAVNTEAFF.